This T cell receptor (beta chain) was obtained from a study of cytomegalovirus exposure and HLA in healthy donors. Findings and caveats of the study: The study recorded 164 TCR beta chains that were cytomegalovirus-associated.

With respect to this clone: Antigen unknown.

Germline V gene data show CDR1 as LGHNA and CDR2 as YSLEER. CDR3 length: 18 amino acids. Losses at the gene ends were 0 bases for V and 0 bases for J; bases not matched to a gene: 7. The table came from immunoSEQ multiplex PCR; TCRdb's copy has only in-frame clones and leaves some out. In the table there are roughly 71,000 clones, about 93% of which are singletons. This TCR was recovered from a woman in her late teens or twenties in good health and CMV-seronegative. The sequencing input was PBMCs. V usage is TRBV4-3 and J usage is TRBJ1-3; 8 positions agree with TRBD1. The CDR3 coding sequence is TGCGCCAGCAGCCAAGATTGGGGGACAGGCCACTCTGGAAACACCATATATTTT. It codes for CASSQDWGTGHSGNTIYF.